These T cell receptor beta chains were read from a single sample in a study of T cells in tuberculosis. Profiling relied on immunoSEQ multiplex PCR, and the TCRdb table lists in-frame clones only, not all of them. Among some 30,000 clones listed, 86% were seen once. Source: PBMCs, taken at tuberculosis diagnosis. These receptors came from an adult with tuberculosis. Both conserved end residues are part of each CDR3. Not every row has a clone size; where given, it reads once, few, many or a size class.

CDR3aa | j_gene | abundance | v_gene | len
CASSQGTANTEAFF | TRBJ1-1 | - | TRBV5-1 | 14
CASSELRDSSTEAFF | TRBJ1-1 | - | TRBV6-1 | 15
CASSIGLAGGPYEQYF | TRBJ2-7 | - | TRBV19 | 16
CASSSVYRGETQYF | TRBJ2-5 | - | TRBV5-6 | 14
CASSETRGAQHF | TRBJ1-5 | few | TRBV6-5 | 12
CASSQGGRVADTQYF | TRBJ2-3 | - | TRBV4-1 | 15
CASGFTGSGTEAFF | TRBJ1-1 | once | TRBV12-5 | 14
CASSRPGQTLEQYF | TRBJ2-7 | - | TRBV6-5 | 14
CASSRGAEIFKNIQYF | TRBJ2-4 | - | TRBV5-6 | 16
CASSRGQGLDEQFF | TRBJ2-1 | - | TRBV7-3 | 14
CASSRVWTGAYEQYF | TRBJ2-7 | - | TRBV27 | 15
CASSLGSGSPYEQYF | TRBJ2-7 | - | TRBV7-9 | 15
CASTKPGTGNSPLHF | TRBJ1-6 | - | TRBV27 | 15
CASSYQTGQPQHF | TRBJ1-5 | - | TRBV6-5 | 13
CSVAHYQETQYF | TRBJ2-5 | once | TRBV29-1 | 12
CASSQRTGNTGELFF | TRBJ2-2 | - | TRBV18 | 15
CASSGLRRTGDQPQHF | TRBJ1-5 | once | TRBV6-1 | 16
CASSRERTEAFF | TRBJ1-1 | - | TRBV6-5 | 12
CASSPGTSGTTDTQYF | TRBJ2-3 | - | TRBV7-3 | 16
CASSSLNPTRYEQYF | TRBJ2-7 | few | TRBV6-5 | 15
CASSFGQGYGYTF | TRBJ1-2 | - | TRBV7-9 | 13
CASSLHAGQMNTEAFF | TRBJ1-1 | - | TRBV7-2 | 16
CASSQVGLGVWGGELFF | TRBJ2-2 | - | TRBV4-1 | 17
CASTPTPGVYGYTF | TRBJ1-2 | - | TRBV6-4 | 14
CSARTGESYTF | TRBJ1-2 | few | TRBV20-1 | 11
CASSANSYEQYF | TRBJ2-7 | - | TRBV9 | 12
CAITQDRVVADTQYF | TRBJ2-3 | - | TRBV10-3 | 15
CASSSQGVGETQYF | TRBJ2-5 | - | TRBV5-1 | 14
CASSHYIRGGNEKLFF | TRBJ1-4 | - | TRBV13 | 16
CASSLAGPRRETQYF | TRBJ2-5 | - | TRBV7-2 | 15
CASSMAGGPYNEQFF | TRBJ2-1 | - | TRBV19 | 15
CATSFRPTGEQFF | TRBJ2-1 | - | TRBV15 | 13
CASSQDQLEGSGANVLTF | TRBJ2-6 | - | TRBV4-1 | 18
CASSYGRNTGELFF | TRBJ2-2 | - | TRBV6-5 | 14
CASSLGPGLAGGYTDTQYF | TRBJ2-3 | - | TRBV7-2 | 19
CASSIQSGELFF | TRBJ2-2 | - | TRBV19 | 12
CASGFSSSAYEQYF | TRBJ2-7 | - | TRBV12-5 | 14
CASSEDATGTQYF | TRBJ2-7 | - | TRBV6-1 | 13
CASSSSAGYTF | TRBJ1-2 | - | TRBV6-6 | 11
CASRQGTGGLVGELFF | TRBJ2-2 | - | TRBV19 | 16
CASSEAGGDYYEQYF | TRBJ2-7 | - | TRBV6-1 | 15
CASSLGTSGTVRTDTQYF | TRBJ2-3 | - | TRBV28 | 18
CASSSIGGTQYF | TRBJ2-5 | - | TRBV27 | 12